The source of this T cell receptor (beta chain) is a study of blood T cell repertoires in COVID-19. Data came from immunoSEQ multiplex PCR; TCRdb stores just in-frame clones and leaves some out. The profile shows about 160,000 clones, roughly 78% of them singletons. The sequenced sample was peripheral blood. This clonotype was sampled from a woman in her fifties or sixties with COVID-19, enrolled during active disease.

CDR3 in DNA: TGTGCCAGCAGTTATAGGGCAGGGCCGGTGTCGACCGGGGAGCTGTTTTTT. Its protein product is CASSYRAGPVSTGELFF. The V call is TRBV27, the J call TRBJ2-2; weak D call: TRBD1 (5 bases). V was pared by 4 bases and J by 5 bases, with 20 bases between. Germline V CDR1 and CDR2: MNHEY, SMNVEV (reference sequence). This CDR3 is 17 amino acids long.